The clone carrying this T cell receptor beta chain was detected once. Methods used by the authors: Reference gene primer amplification gave nucleated cell count estimates. TCRdb's copy holds only in-frame clones and misses some; the assay was immunoSEQ multiplex PCR. The V and J calls and clone size are taken from that table; D and trimming were inferred from the DNA. The data show under 300,000 clones, approximately 82% seen once. The sample comes from a study of blood T cell repertoires in COVID-19. Overall study context: Donors in the United States, Italy and Spain gave samples during acute or convalescent COVID-19. PBMCs, B-cell-depleted T cells, or T cells provided the cDNA or gDNA that made up the material.

V shed 3 bases and J shed 3 bases, with 18 bases lying between them. Germline V gives CDR1 SGHNT, CDR2 YYREEE (reference sequence). This CDR3 has 17 amino acids. Sequenced input: peripheral blood. This chain uses TRBV5-4 with TRBJ2-2; D perhaps matches TRBD2 (5 bases). The sequence came from a woman of 80 years or more with active or convalescent COVID-19. CDR3 loop: CASSSSGLRRYTGELFF. CDR3 DNA sequence: TGTGCCAGCAGCTCGAGTGGGTTGAGGAGGTACACCGGGGAGCTGTTTTTT.